This T cell receptor beta chain was captured by sequencing in a study of T cell repertoires in cytomegalovirus infection (dated by TCRdb to the late 2010s). Looking at the study overall: Donor HLA type was relevant to the analysis, as public TCR beta signatures indicated carriage of CMV infection together with the matching HLA type. Study-wide conclusions, independent of this receptor: In both this cohort and an independent roughly 360-donor cohort, the cumulative frequency of public TCR beta family members distinguished carriers of CMV infection plus the relevant HLA type. The ex vivo response was dominated by HLA-C-restricted CMV-specific TCR beta clonotypes, which also provided the single most frequent clonotype in two of eight donors.

The sample was run on an Illumina HiSeq 1500. In-frame beta chains were kept once TCRdb had trimmed the public reads at Q25 with fastp and called clones with MiXCR. Rows with a matching CDR3 protein are joined into one entry that keeps the most common DNA and genes. The sample records approximately 500,000 distinct CDR3 sequences, roughly 12% of which are singletons. The ten largest clones take up roughly a tenth of the sample. This clonotype was seen repeatedly, ten times or more. Its specific antigen is unknown. Base quality data are lacking; no much larger clone is found one base away. The CDR3 runs 14 amino acids, cysteine and phenylalanine included. CDR3 DNA only is kept here, 42 bases in frame from base 1. V loses 1 base of germline sequence and J loses 1 base, and the interval between the two ends is 8 bases. For CDR1 and CDR2, the germline V gene lists SGHTA and FQGNSA.

The sequencing sample was made of PBMCs. The chain employs TRBV7-2 and TRBJ2-7; TRBD1 is a weak D gene call, 5 bases matching. The clonotype was recovered from a human donor in good health (CMV status not recorded). Some clones in this sample may be carry-over from other donors' samples. CDR3 loop: CASSLGRQSYEQYF. The sequenced DNA is TGTGCCAGCAGCTTAGGAAGACAGTCCTACGAGCAGTACTTC.